What follows are 31 T cell receptor beta chains derived from one specimen sequenced in a study of PD-1 blockade in mismatch repair-deficient tumors. TCRdb's copy holds only in-frame clones and misses some; the assay was immunoSEQ multiplex PCR. This table has roughly 120,000 clones, 85% to 90% appearing once. The material sequenced was peripheral blood, taken 70 to 72 weeks after starting pembrolizumab. The receptors were sampled from an adult with mismatch repair-deficient cancer.

V and J are TRBV7-8 and TRBJ1-4, with TRBD1 identical over 7 bases. Germline V gene sequence: CDR1 SGHVS, CDR2 FQNEAQ. V was pared by 3 bases and J by 5 bases, with 6 bases of the junction left unmatched. The CDR3 is 15 amino acids. The CDR3 here is CASSFPGQTNEKLFF. For the CDR3, the DNA is TGTGCCAGCAGCTTCCCGGGACAGACAAATGAAAAACTGTTTTTT.

The chain combines TRBV5-4 with TRBJ1-4; 7 bases are shared with TRBD1. V was pared by 4 bases and J by 4 bases, with 7 bases of the junction left unmatched. This CDR3 region has 15 residues. Germline assignment: CDR1 SGHNT and CDR2 YYREEE (reference sequence). CDR3 coding DNA: TGTGCCAGCAGCCCGTCGACAGGGAATAATGAAAAACTGTTTTTT. Encoded protein: CASSPSTGNNEKLFF.

The chain is built from TRBV6-1 and TRBJ2-1; 9 nucleotides align to TRBD2. This CDR3 spans 15 amino acids. The J segment lost 0 bases and the V segment lost 11 bases, leaving 8 bases of the junction unmatched. The V gene's germline CDR1 is MNHNS and CDR2 SASEGT. The CDR3 region has the DNA TGTGCCGGAACTAGCGGGCGAAGCTCCTACAATGAGCAGTTCTTC. This translates into CAGTSGRSSYNEQFF.

The J gene is TRBJ1-5, the V gene TRBV7-9; no firm D call. CDR3 length equals 13 residues. Deletions cut 2 bases from V and 2 bases from J, with 4 bases between. Germline lookup yields CDR1 SEHNR and CDR2 FQNEAQ (reference sequence). CDR3 amino acids: CASSLPGNQPQHF. The CDR3 nucleotides are TGTGCCAGCAGCTTACCAGGCAATCAGCCCCAGCATTTT.

This chain connects TRBV29-1 to TRBJ2-4, with unresolved D. V was trimmed by 1 base and J by 8 bases, leaving 3 bases between them. The germline CDR1 and CDR2 sequences are SQVTM and ANQGSEA. CDR3 length: 10 amino acids. CDR3 coding DNA: TGCAGCGTTGAAGTAGACATTCAGTACTTC. It specifies CSVEVDIQYF. Looking up the rest from reference TRBV29-1 and TRBJ2-4 gives the full variable domain: SAVISQKPSRDICQRGTSLTIQCQVDSQVTMMFWYRQQPGQSLTLIATANQGSEATYESGFVIDKFPISRPNLTFSTLTVSNMSPEDSSIYLCSVEVDIQYFGAGTRLSVL.

The chain employs TRBV19 and TRBJ2-7; the D is unclear. The CDR3 extends over 13 amino acids. CDR1 and CDR2 (germline): LNHDA, SQIVND (reference sequence). Trimming took off 5 bases at V and 3 bases at J, with 11 bases between the two ends. In DNA form, the CDR3 reads TGTGCCAGTAGTCCCACCATGGACTACGAGCAGTACTTC. It codes for CASSPTMDYEQYF.

The CDR3 is CASRRTSASRDTQYF. For the CDR3, the DNA is TGCGCCAGCAGAAGGACTAGCGCCTCCAGGGATACGCAGTATTTT. The chain joins TRBV5-1 to TRBJ2-3; 9 nucleotides line up with TRBD2. V was clipped by 5 bases and J by 6 bases; unmatched bases: 10. CDR3 length equals 15 residues. Germline lookup yields CDR1 SGHRS and CDR2 YFSETQ.

The rearrangement links TRBV7-9 to TRBJ2-7; D is unresolved. V was shortened by 4 bases and J by 6 bases, with 10 bases between the two germline ends. The CDR3 has 12 residues. The V gene's germline CDR1 is SEHNR and CDR2 FQNEAQ (reference sequence). Here the CDR3 DNA reads TGTGCCAGCAGCTCCCCCGAGGTCGAGCAGTACTTC. Protein: CASSSPEVEQYF.

J is TRBJ1-3 and V is TRBV28; D unclear. Germline loops: CDR1 MDHEN, CDR2 SYDVKM. CDR3 length: 14 amino acids. The V and J ends lost 3 bases and 2 bases respectively, with 8 bases between them. The CDR3 DNA reads as TGTGCCAGCAGTTTGAACAACGCTGGAAACACCATATATTTT. Protein: CASSLNNAGNTIYF.

V is TRBV6-1 and J is TRBJ2-1; no reliable D call. The CDR3 runs 13 residues. Germline V gene sequence: CDR1 MNHNS, CDR2 SASEGT. Trimming left V 6 bases short and J 3 bases short, with 9 bases between. The CDR3 protein is CASSDKFYNEQFF. The CDR3 DNA reads as TGTGCCAGCAGCGACAAATTCTACAATGAGCAGTTCTTC.

This chain joins TRBV11-3 and TRBJ2-2, with D possibly being TRBD1 or TRBD2 (5 bases each). Germline CDR1 SGHNT, CDR2 YENEEA. This CDR3 contains 16 residues. V was cut by 1 base and J by 3 bases, with 12 bases left in between. In nucleotides, the CDR3 is TGTGCCAGCAGCTTAGGACCGGGACGCTACACCGGGGAGCTGTTTTTT. It codes for CASSLGPGRYTGELFF.

The rearrangement uses TRBV14 and TRBJ2-2, with a tentative D call TRBD1 (5 bases). CDR1 is SGHDN, CDR2 FVKESK, per germline. There are 15 residues in the CDR3. Trimming cost V 1 base and J 2 bases, with 8 bases left between them. The CDR3 DNA sequence: TGTGCCAGCAGCCAAGCAGGGTTAAACACCGGGGAGCTGTTTTTT. The encoded protein is CASSQAGLNTGELFF.

The gene calls are TRBV28 and TRBJ2-1; TRBD2 aligns across 15 bases. This CDR3 comprises 15 residues. V trimming: 4 bases; J trimming: 9 bases; junction bases outside the gene matches: 4. CDR1 is MDHEN and CDR2 is SYDVKM in the germline V gene. The CDR3, as DNA: TGTGCCAGCAGTTCGGGACTAGCGGGGGGTCGTGAGCAGTTCTTC. The encoded protein is CASSSGLAGGREQFF.

Written as DNA, the CDR3 is TGTGCCTGGAGTGTTGGGGAGACCCAGTACTTC. This sequence encodes CAWSVGETQYF. The chain combines TRBV30 with TRBJ2-5; D not resolved. The CDR3 has 11 residues. Germline assignment: CDR1 GTSNPN and CDR2 SVGIG (reference sequence). V lost 0 bases to trimming and J lost 5 bases, with 4 bases between them.

Worth noting for this clone: This specimen includes other DNA sequences encoding the same CDR3. The chain uses TRBV30 and TRBJ2-7; 9 bases are a match to TRBD1. This CDR3 spans 14 amino acids. V shed 0 bases, J shed 4 bases, and the junction held 4 bases outside the gene matches. Germline values: CDR1 GTSNPN, CDR2 SVGIG (reference sequence). In nucleotides, the CDR3 is TGTGCCTGGAGTGTAGGACAGGGGATTTACGAGCAGTACTTC. Residues: CAWSVGQGIYEQYF. The full variable domain, with the rest looked up from reference TRBV30 and TRBJ2-7, is SQTIHQWPATLVQPVGSPLSLECTVEGTSNPNLYWYRQAAGRGLQLLFYSVGIGQISSEVPQNLSASRPQDRQFILSSKKLLLSDSGFYLCAWSVGQGIYEQYFGPGTRLTVT.

J is TRBJ1-2 and V is TRBV21-1. TRBV21-1 is described as a pseudogene. The CDR3 sequence is 13 residues long. CDR3 residues: CASSKDSRDGYTF. In DNA form, the CDR3 reads TGTGCCAGCAGCAAAGATTCCAGGGACGGCTACACCTTC.

The genes are TRBV11-2 and TRBJ2-7; unclear D gene. V was pared by 5 bases and J by 4 bases, with 12 bases between. CDR1 and CDR2 (germline): SGHAT, FQNNGV. The CDR3 has 13 residues. CDR3 nucleotides: TGTGCCAGCAGCCTGACATCGAGTTACGAGCAGTACTTC. Translated, it gives CASSLTSSYEQYF.

V and J are TRBV27 and TRBJ2-3; the match to TRBD2 covers 16 bases. Germline CDR1 MNHEY, CDR2 SMNVEV (reference sequence). V gave up 4 bases and J gave up 5 bases; unmatched junction bases: 3. The CDR3 covers 16 residues. The chain's CDR3 is CASSSGLAGGKDTQYF. The CDR3 DNA follows: TGTGCCAGCAGTTCGGGACTAGCGGGAGGGAAAGATACGCAGTATTTT.

In its sample, this clone was seen a few times. The CDR3 here is CASSQAGWEKLFF. CDR3 sequence (DNA): TGTGCCAGCAGCCAAGCGGGCTGGGAAAAACTGTTTTTT. This chain links TRBV14 with TRBJ1-4; D is unclear. CDR1 and CDR2 from the germline V gene are SGHDN and FVKESK. The V and J ends lost 1 base and 8 bases respectively, with 8 bases between them. The CDR3 has 13 amino acids.

V gene TRBV7-9 combines with J gene TRBJ2-5, with D unresolved. This CDR3 is 12 amino acids long. V was cut by 1 base and J by 5 bases, with 5 bases left in between. CDR1 is SEHNR and CDR2 is FQNEAQ in the germline V gene (reference sequence). This chain's CDR3 is CASSLVGETQYF. CDR3 sequence (DNA): TGTGCCAGCAGCTTAGTTGGCGAGACCCAGTACTTC. The whole variable domain, remainder taken from reference TRBV7-9 and TRBJ2-5, is DTGVSQNPRHKITKRGQNVTFRCDPISEHNRLYWYRQTLGQGPEFLTYFQNEAQLEKSRLLSDRFSAERPKGSFSTLEIQRTEQGDSAMYLCASSLVGETQYFGPGTRLLVL.

This clone was found a few times. This chain connects TRBV29-1 to TRBJ1-2; 7 bases map to TRBD1. V gave up 7 bases and J gave up 4 bases; unmatched junction bases: 6. The CDR3 is 12 residues long. CDR1 and CDR2 (germline): SQVTM, ANQGSEA. CDR3 residues: CSARQGIYGYTF. Written as DNA, the CDR3 is TGCAGCGCCCGACAGGGAATCTATGGCTACACCTTC.

The V gene is TRBV15, the J gene TRBJ1-1; D remains ambiguous. V was trimmed by 0 bases and J by 1 base, leaving 12 bases between them. This CDR3 comprises 16 residues. Germline V gives CDR1 LNHNV, CDR2 YYDKDF (reference sequence). CDR3 coding DNA: TGTGCCACCAGCAGAGATCCGGGTAATCGGAACACTGAAGCTTTCTTT. Its translation: CATSRDPGNRNTEAFF.

The chain employs TRBV21-1 and TRBJ1-2. TRBV21-1 is deemed a pseudogene. This CDR3 is built from 13 residues. The CDR3, as DNA: TGTGCCAGCCCCCCTTGGAGGGCCAGGGGCTACACCTTC. Translation: CASPPWRARGYTF.

The count of this clone is one. The CDR3: CASSLLGRDTEAFF. The CDR3 DNA is TGTGCCAGCAGTTTACTAGGACGGGACACTGAAGCTTTCTTT. The chain couples TRBV27 to TRBJ1-1; no definite D call. V lost 2 bases, J lost 3 bases, and 10 bases lay in between. This CDR3 comprises 14 residues. Germline V gene sequence: CDR1 MNHEY, CDR2 SMNVEV (reference sequence).

V and J are TRBV6-1 and TRBJ2-1, with TRBD2 matching 9 bases. There are 15 residues in the CDR3. V was clipped by 1 base and J by 8 bases; unmatched bases: 6. Germline V gives CDR1 MNHNS, CDR2 SASEGT. This CDR3 is CASSEVAGGIDEQFF. The DNA for the CDR3 is TGTGCCAGCAGTGAAGTCGCGGGAGGGATTGATGAGCAGTTCTTC.

The chain has TRBV27 and TRBJ2-7; D gene ambiguous. Germline CDR1 MNHEY, CDR2 SMNVEV (reference sequence). The length of the CDR3 is 16 residues. Deletions cut 5 bases from V and 3 bases from J, with 20 bases between. The CDR3 DNA reads as TGTGCCAGCAGTACACTACCGGGTCCCTCTCTCTACGAGCAGTACTTC. Its translation is CASSTLPGPSLYEQYF.

The rearrangement joins TRBV30 to TRBJ2-2, with 11 bases lining up with TRBD2. This CDR3 is built from 17 residues. The ends lost 1 base at V and 0 bases at J; junction bases unmatched: 4. Germline CDR1 and CDR2: GTSNPN and SVGIG (reference sequence). CDR3 in DNA: TGTGCCTGGAGTGAAAATAGCGGGAGGGCGAACACCGGGGAGCTGTTTTTT. Protein: CAWSENSGRANTGELFF.

The V call is TRBV6-4, the J call TRBJ2-7; TRBD2 agrees at 10 bases. Losses at the gene ends were 3 bases for V and 0 bases for J; bases not matched to a gene: 2. Germline loops: CDR1 MRHNA, CDR2 SNTAGT. The CDR3 extends over 15 amino acids. The CDR3 region is CASSETSGISYEQYF. The DNA for the CDR3 is TGTGCCAGCAGTGAAACTAGCGGGATCTCCTACGAGCAGTACTTC.

V is TRBV7-2 and J is TRBJ2-1; 10 bases map to TRBD2. The CDR3 is made up of 17 amino acids. The ends lost 1 base at V and 0 bases at J; junction bases unmatched: 3. Germline V gene data show CDR1 as SGHTA and CDR2 as FQGNSA. CDR3 region: CASSLVPSGSSYNEQFF. CDR3 DNA: TGTGCCAGCAGCTTAGTCCCTAGCGGGAGCTCCTACAATGAGCAGTTCTTC. Full variable domain (remainder filled in from reference TRBV7-2 and TRBJ2-1): GAGVSQSPSNKVTEKGKDVELRCDPISGHTALYWYRQSLGQGLEFLIYFQGNSAPDKSGLPSDRFSAERTGGSVSTLTIQRTQQEDSAVYLCASSLVPSGSSYNEQFFGPGTRLTVL.

Ten or more counts support this clone. This chain uses TRBV6-4 with TRBJ2-2; tentative D call: TRBD2 (5 bases). The V end was cut by 0 bases, the J end by 3 bases, with 5 bases between. Germline loops: CDR1 MRHNA, CDR2 SNTAGT. The CDR3 length is 14 residues. The CDR3 region is CASSDSRDTGELFF. CDR3 in DNA: TGTGCCAGCAGTGACTCGCGGGACACCGGGGAGCTGTTTTTT.

This chain uses TRBV5-1 with TRBJ1-5; D gene uncertain. Between the trimmed V and J ends, which lost 1 base and 2 bases, there was a span of 10 bases. CDR3 length equals 15 residues. Germline V gene lookup returns CDR1 SGHRS and CDR2 YFSETQ. The CDR3 DNA is TGCGCCAGCAGCTTGAGCGACCCAGGCAATCAGCCCCAGCATTTT. Its protein is CASSLSDPGNQPQHF.